Sequencing of this T cell receptor beta chain was carried out in a study of identifying expanded T cells in peripheral blood (dated by TCRdb to between 2018 and 2021). In terms of the full investigation: Separate aliquots of the same genomic DNA pool were sequenced to produce technical replicates, and four replicates were compared in pairs.

In this sample, this clone turned up once. The clone's antigen remains unknown. No qualities accompany the bases; no much larger clone lies one base away. No immune events such as infections were documented for the healthy donors during the collection period. Healthy-donor blood repertoires served as a training cohort to calibrate time-dependent variance in a beta-binomial model of T-cell clone differential abundance. The training cohort included 10 or so healthy donors, of whom 3 were female and 7 were male. The donors were between about 25 and 70 years old, with an average age of roughly 41 years. Obtained from a commercial supplier, whole blood was collected from each healthy donor at three time points set about two weeks apart. For immunosequencing, genomic DNA was extracted from unsorted whole blood. TCRbeta CDR3 regions were profiled by bias-controlled multiplex PCR amplification of genomic DNA with the immunoSEQ Assay. As for the original processing: The absolute abundance of each unique TCRbeta CDR3 region was quantified after sequences were collapsed and filtered. Differential abundance was tested with a binomial (Fisher-equivalent) model and with a beta-binomial model adding time-dependent variance fitted from healthy donors. Any clone with fewer than 5 combined templates was excluded, and a clone was called differentially abundant if its Benjamini-Hochberg FDR was below 0.01. The form v = (b*log(k)+a)^2 was used to model beta-binomial variance as a function of total template count across the two samples. TCRdb stores this immuneACCESS table with in-frame sequences only. Part of the clones is absent; in the studies checked, under half of the shortfall reflects unresolved V genes, and no reason is known for the rest. The DNA was the basis for D and trimming; V, J and clone size are from that table. Within this sample are some 120,000 clones, with 84% of them counted one time only. 3.3% of the sample rests with the top ten.

Clipping removes 2 bases from V and 0 bases from J, with 6 as the unmatched junction base count. The germline V gene (reference sequence) specifies LNHNV as CDR1 and YYDKDF as CDR2. The CDR3 has 16 amino acids, counting the end cysteine and phenylalanine. The only DNA kept is the CDR3, 48 bases in frame from the first base. Study-wide conclusions, independent of this receptor: The authors expected biological variance in healthy repertoires might increase further over much longer intervals such as months to years. The binomial model flagged approximately 1.2 differentially abundant clones between technical replicates, compared with approximately 16 over approximately 2 weeks and 19 over roughly 4 weeks. Both the number of clones called differentially abundant and the false-positive rate were significantly reduced by the beta-binomial model across all healthy-donor time intervals. Across all healthy donors, variance in clone template counts between approximately two-week samples was found to increase significantly with total template count.

The sequenced sample was blood. This TCR came from a person aged 18-69 years in good health. The rearrangement joined TRBV15 to TRBJ1-2, and 7 junctional nucleotides match TRBD1. The DNA sequence is TGTGCCACCAGCAGACCGGGACAGAGCCCTAACTATGGCTACACCTTC. It translates to CATSRPGQSPNYGYTF.